The entry that follows covers one T cell receptor beta chain sequence. The data were taken from a study of blood T cell repertoires in COVID-19. About the research overall: Sites across the United States, Italy and Spain contributed samples from acute and convalescent COVID-19. PBMCs, B-cell-depleted T cells, or T cells were the source of the cDNA or gDNA that made up the material.

How the authors handled the data: Estimated nucleated cell counts came from reference gene primer amplification. Produced via immunoSEQ multiplex PCR; TCRdb's table is partial and in-frame only. The V and J calls and the clone size are those of that table, but D and trimming were determined from the DNA. The profile shows some 220,000 clones, approximately 81% of them singletons. CDR3 length: 19 amino acids. Germline trimming cut 4 bases from V and 0 bases from J; bases unmatched to any gene: 13. CDR1 and CDR2 from the germline V gene are MNHEY and SMNVEV (reference sequence). This chain links TRBV27 with TRBJ1-5, with 9 nucleotides matching TRBD1. The sample consisted of peripheral blood. The receptor was isolated from a man between 50 and 59 years old who had recovered from COVID-19. The CDR3: CASSSPGQGRSYSNQPQHF. Here the CDR3 DNA reads TGTGCCAGCAGTTCCCCGGGACAGGGCCGCTCTTATAGCAATCAGCCCCAGCATTTT.